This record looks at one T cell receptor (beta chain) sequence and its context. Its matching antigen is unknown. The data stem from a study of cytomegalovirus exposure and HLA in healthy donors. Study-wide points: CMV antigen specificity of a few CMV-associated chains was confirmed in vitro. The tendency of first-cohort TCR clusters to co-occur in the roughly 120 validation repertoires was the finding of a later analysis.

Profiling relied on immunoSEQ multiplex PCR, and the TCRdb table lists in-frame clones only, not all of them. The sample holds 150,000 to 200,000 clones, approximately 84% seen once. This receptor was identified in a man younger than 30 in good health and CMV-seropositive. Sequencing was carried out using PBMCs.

CDR3 DNA: TGTGCCAGCAGTCCCCTAATCCTCCCGACAGTCCTCCCGGTCGCCGAGCAGTACTTC. Translated: CASSPLILPTVLPVAEQYF. The V and J genes are TRBV27 and TRBJ2-7, with a possible D match to TRBD1 (5 bases). This CDR3 is 19 amino acids long. Trimming shortened V by 5 bases and J by 6 bases, and 32 bases separated the two germline ends. Per germline, CDR1 MNHEY and CDR2 SMNVEV (reference sequence).